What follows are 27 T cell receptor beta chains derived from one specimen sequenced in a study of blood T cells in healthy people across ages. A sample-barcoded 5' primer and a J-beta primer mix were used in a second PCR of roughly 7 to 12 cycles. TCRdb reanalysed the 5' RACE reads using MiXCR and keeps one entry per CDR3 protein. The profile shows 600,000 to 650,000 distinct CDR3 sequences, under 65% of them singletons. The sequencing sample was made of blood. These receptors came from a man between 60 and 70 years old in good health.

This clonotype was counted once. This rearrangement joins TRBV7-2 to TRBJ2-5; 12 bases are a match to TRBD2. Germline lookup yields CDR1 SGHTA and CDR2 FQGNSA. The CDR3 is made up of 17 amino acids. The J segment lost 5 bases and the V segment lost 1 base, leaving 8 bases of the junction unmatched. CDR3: CASSLGASGGALETQYF. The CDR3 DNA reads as TGTGCCAGCAGCTTAGGGGCTAGCGGGGGGGCACTTGAGACCCAGTACTTC.

The CDR3 nucleotides read TGTGCCAGCACCACCGCGGCTCTCAGAGGTGAGCAGTTCTTC. Its translation is CASTTAALRGEQFF. The chain employs TRBV7-2 and TRBJ2-1, with no clear D. The germline V gene has CDR1 SGHTA and CDR2 FQGNSA. CDR3 size: 14 residues. Trimming took 7 bases from V and 9 from J, leaving 19 bases between them.

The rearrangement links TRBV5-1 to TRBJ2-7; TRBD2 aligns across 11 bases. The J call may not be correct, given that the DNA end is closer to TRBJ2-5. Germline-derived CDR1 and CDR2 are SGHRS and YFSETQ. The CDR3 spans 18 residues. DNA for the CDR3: TGCGCCAGCAGCATTGCGGTTCCGACTAGCGGGGTCGGGGAGACCCAGTACTTC. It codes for CASSIAVPTSGVGETQYF.

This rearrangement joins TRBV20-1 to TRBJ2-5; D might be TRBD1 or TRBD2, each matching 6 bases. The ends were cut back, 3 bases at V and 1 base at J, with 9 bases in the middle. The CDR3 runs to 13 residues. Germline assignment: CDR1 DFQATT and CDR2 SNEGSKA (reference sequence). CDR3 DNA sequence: TGCAGTGCTAGTGGGGGGCCCCAAGAGACCCAGTACTTC. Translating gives CSASGGPQETQYF.

CDR3 DNA: TGCAGTGCTATCCCTAAACTAGCGTACGAGCAGTACTTC. Its protein is CSAIPKLAYEQYF. This chain links TRBV20-1 with TRBJ2-7, with 7 bases identical to TRBD2. Trimming removed 4 bases from V and 4 bases from J; junction bases left unmatched: 7. Germline CDR1 and CDR2: DFQATT and SNEGSKA (reference sequence). The CDR3 is 13 residues long.

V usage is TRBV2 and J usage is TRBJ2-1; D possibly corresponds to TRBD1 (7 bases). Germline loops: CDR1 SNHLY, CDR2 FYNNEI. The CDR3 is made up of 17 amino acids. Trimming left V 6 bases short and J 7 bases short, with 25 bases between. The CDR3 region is CASSLGGTAQVPNEQFF. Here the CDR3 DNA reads TGTGCCAGCAGCCTAGGGGGGACAGCACAAGTACCGAATGAGCAGTTCTTC.

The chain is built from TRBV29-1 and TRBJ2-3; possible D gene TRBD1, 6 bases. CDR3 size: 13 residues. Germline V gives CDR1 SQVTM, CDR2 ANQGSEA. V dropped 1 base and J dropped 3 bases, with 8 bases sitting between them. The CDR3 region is CSVEVTGTDTQYF. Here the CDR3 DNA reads TGCAGCGTTGAAGTAACAGGGACAGATACGCAGTATTTT.

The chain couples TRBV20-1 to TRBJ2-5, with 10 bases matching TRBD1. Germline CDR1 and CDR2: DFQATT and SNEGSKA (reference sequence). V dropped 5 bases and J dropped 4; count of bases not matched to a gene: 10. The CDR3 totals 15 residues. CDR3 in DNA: TGCAGTGCTCCGAGGGCGGGACAGGGGAGAGAGACCCAGTACTTC. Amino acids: CSAPRAGQGRETQYF.

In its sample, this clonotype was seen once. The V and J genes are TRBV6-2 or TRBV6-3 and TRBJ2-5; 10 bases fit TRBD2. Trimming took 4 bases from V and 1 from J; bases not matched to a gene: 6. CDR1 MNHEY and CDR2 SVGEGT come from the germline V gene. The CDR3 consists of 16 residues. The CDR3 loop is CASSSLAGETQETQYF. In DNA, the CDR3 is TGTGCCAGCAGTTCCCTAGCGGGGGAGACCCAAGAGACCCAGTACTTC.

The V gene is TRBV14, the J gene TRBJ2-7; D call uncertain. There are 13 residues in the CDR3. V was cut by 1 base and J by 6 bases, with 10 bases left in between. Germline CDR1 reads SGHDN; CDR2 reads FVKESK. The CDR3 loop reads CASSQVLGSEQYF. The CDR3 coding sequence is TGTGCCAGCAGCCAAGTTCTGGGTTCCGAGCAGTACTTC.

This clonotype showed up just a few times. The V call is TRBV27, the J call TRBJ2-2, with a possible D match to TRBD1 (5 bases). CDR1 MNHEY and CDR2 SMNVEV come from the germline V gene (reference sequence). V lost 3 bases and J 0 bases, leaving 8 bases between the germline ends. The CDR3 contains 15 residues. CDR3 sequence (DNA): TGTGCCAGCAGTTTGACAGATGCGAACACCGGGGAGCTGTTTTTT. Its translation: CASSLTDANTGELFF.

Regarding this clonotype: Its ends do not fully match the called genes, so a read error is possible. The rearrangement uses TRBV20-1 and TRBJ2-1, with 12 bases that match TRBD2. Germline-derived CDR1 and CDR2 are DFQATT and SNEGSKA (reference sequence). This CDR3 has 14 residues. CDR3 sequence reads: CSVSSGGAYNEQFF. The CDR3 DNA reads TGCAGTGTTTCTAGCGGGGGGGCCTATAATGAGCAGTTCTTC.

The CDR3 sequence: CATSPRLAMNTEAFF. CDR3 bases: TGTGCCACCAGCCCTCGGCTGGCAATGAACACTGAAGCTTTCTTT. This chain uses TRBV15 with TRBJ1-1; unclear D gene. V was pared by 5 bases and J by 0 bases, with 13 bases between. The CDR3 loop spans 15 amino acids. Germline V gene lookup returns CDR1 LNHNV and CDR2 YYDKDF (reference sequence).

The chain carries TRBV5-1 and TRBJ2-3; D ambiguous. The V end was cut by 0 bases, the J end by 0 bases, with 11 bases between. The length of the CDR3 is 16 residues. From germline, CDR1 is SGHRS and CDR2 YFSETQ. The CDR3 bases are TGCGCCAGCAGCTTGGGAGCTCTCAGCAGCACAGATACGCAGTATTTT. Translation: CASSLGALSSTDTQYF.

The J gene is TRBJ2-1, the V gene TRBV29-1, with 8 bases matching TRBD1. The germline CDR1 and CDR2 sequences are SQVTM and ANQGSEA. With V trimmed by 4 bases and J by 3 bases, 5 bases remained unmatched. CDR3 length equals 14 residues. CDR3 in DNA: TGCAGCGTTGTAGGGGACAGGCACTACAATGAGCAGTTCTTC. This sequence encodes CSVVGDRHYNEQFF.

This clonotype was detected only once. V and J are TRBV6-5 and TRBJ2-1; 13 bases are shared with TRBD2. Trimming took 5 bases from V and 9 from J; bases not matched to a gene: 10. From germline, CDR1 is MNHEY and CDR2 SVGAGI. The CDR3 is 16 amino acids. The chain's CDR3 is CASSRGLAGARGEQFF. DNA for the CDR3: TGTGCCAGCAGTCGAGGACTAGCGGGGGCGAGGGGTGAGCAGTTCTTC.

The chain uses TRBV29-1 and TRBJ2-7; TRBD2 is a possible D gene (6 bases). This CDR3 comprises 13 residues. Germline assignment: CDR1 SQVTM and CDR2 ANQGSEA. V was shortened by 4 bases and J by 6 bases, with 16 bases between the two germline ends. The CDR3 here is CSVALEGTGEQYF. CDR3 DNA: TGCAGCGTTGCCCTGGAGGGTACGGGCGAGCAGTACTTC.

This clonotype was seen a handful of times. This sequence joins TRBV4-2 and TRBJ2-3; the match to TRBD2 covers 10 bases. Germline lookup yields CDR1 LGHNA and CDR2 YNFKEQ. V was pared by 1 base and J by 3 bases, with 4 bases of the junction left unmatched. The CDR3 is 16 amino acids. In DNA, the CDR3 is TGTGCCAGCAGCCAAGGGCTAGCGGGGGAGACAGATACGCAGTATTTT. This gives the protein CASSQGLAGETDTQYF.

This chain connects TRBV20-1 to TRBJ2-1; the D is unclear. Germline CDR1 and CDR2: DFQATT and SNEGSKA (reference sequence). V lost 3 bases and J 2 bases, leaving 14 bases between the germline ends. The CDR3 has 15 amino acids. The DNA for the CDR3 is TGCAGTGCTAGTCCTCCTAGTCCTCCCTACAATGAGCAGTTCTTC. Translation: CSASPPSPPYNEQFF.

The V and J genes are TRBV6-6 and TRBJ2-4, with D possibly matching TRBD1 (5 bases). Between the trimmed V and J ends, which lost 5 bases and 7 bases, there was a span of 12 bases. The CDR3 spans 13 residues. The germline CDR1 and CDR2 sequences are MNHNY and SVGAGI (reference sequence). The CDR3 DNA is TGTGCCAGCAGTCAGACAGATGATAACATTCAGTACTTC. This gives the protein CASSQTDDNIQYF.

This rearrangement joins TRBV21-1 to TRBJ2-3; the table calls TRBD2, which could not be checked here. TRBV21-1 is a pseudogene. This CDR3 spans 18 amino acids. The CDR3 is CASSKASGLAGGTDTQYF. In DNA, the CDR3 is TGTGCCAGCAGCAAAGCGTCAGGACTAGCGGGAGGCACAGATACGCAGTATTTT.

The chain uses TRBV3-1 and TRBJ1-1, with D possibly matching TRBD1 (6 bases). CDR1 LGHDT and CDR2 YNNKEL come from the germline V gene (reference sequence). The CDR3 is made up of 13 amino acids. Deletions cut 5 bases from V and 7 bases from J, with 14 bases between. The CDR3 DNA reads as TGTGCCAGCAGCAGAGCCGGGGGCTTTGAAGCTTTCTTT. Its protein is CASSRAGGFEAFF.

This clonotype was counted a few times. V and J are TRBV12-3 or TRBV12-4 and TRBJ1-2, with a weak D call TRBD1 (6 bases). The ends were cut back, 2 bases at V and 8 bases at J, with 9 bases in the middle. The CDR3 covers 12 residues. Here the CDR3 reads CASSLLGTGYTF. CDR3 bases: TGTGCCAGCAGTTTACTGGGGACAGGCTACACCTTC.

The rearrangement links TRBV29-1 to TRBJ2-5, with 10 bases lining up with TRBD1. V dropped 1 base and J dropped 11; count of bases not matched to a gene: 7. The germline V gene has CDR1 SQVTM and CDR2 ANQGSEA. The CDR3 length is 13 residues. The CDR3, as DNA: TGCAGCGTTGAAGGACAGGGGGCCGATGAGCAGTACTTC. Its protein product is CSVEGQGADEQYF.

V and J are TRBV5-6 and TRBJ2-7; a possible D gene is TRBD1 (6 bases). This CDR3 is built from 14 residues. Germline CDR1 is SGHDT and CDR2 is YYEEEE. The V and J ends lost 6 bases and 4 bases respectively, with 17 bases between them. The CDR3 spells CASTHSGARYEQYF. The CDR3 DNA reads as TGTGCCAGCACACACTCAGGGGCCCGATACGAGCAGTACTTC. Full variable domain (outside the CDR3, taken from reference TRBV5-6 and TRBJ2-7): DAGVTQSPTHLIKTRGQQVTLRCSPKSGHDTVSWYQQALGQGPQFIFQYYEEEERQRGNFPDRFSGHQFPNYSSELNVNALLLGDSALYLCASTHSGARYEQYFGPGTRLTVT.

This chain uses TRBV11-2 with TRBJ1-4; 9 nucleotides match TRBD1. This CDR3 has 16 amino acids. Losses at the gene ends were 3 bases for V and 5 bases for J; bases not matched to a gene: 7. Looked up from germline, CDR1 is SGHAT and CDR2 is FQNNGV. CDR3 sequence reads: CASSFGQGFENEKLFF. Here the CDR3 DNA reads TGTGCCAGCAGCTTCGGACAGGGGTTTGAAAATGAAAAACTGTTTTTT.

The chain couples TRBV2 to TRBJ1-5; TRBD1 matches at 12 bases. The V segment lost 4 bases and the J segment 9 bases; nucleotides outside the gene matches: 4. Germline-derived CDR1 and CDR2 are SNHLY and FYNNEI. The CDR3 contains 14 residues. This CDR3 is CASSAGQGARPQHF. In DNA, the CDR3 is TGTGCCAGCAGTGCGGGACAGGGGGCTCGGCCCCAGCATTTT. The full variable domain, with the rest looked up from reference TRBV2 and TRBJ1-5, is EPEVTQTPSHQVTQMGQEVILRCVPISNHLYFYWYRQILGQKVEFLVSFYNNEISEKSEIFDDQFSVERPDGSNFTLKIRSTKLEDSAMYFCASSAGQGARPQHFGDGTRLSIL.